The sequence of this T cell receptor beta chain was determined in a study of shared clonotypes between healthy human individuals. Study conclusions and caveats: Several donors showed sharing of approximately 5% of naive CD4 clonotypes.

Trimming stripped 5 bases from V and 5 bases from J, with 18 bases between. The CDR3 runs 15 residues. Germline values: CDR1 SGHNT, CDR2 YYREEE (reference sequence). CD45RO-negative cells were positively selected for CCR7, leaving out terminally differentiated effector memory CD45RA+ cells. The donor population consisted of healthy HIV-negative adults with no recent acute infections or vaccinations. Repertoires were generated with immunoSEQ multiplex PCR, while TCRdb's copy carries only in-frame clones and drops some. The data show roughly 2,000,000 clones, with over 85% seen just once and around 1.7% held by the top ten. As to this clone: Antigen unknown.

This receptor was identified in a man aged 18 to 29 in good health. Some clones in this sample may be carry-over from other donors' samples. Source material: naive CD8+ T cells from PBMCs. The chain carries TRBV5-4 and TRBJ2-3, with a weak D call TRBD1 (5 bases). The DNA for the CDR3 is TGTGCCAGCAGGGCAACACTCAGGGTTGGAGATACGCAGTATTTT. Protein product: CASRATLRVGDTQYF.